These T cell receptor beta chains were read from a single sample in a study of blood T cell repertoires in COVID-19. Assay: immunoSEQ multiplex PCR; the TCRdb copy retains only in-frame clones and omits some. The sample has tens of thousands of clones; over 75% are singletons. The sequenced sample was peripheral blood. The source of these receptors is a human donor with acute or convalescent COVID-19. The donor label of this sample is uncertain. Each CDR3 is given with its conserved first and last residue. A D gene is named only where the DNA matches it firmly. A clone size is listed for some rows: how often the clone was seen (once, few, many), or a class if it is expanded.

d_gene	v_gene	abundance	j_gene	CDR3nt	CDR3aa
TRBD2	TRBV19	NA	TRBJ2-3	TGTGCCAGTGGCCTTGGCGGGACTAGCGGGGGGCTCCCCACAGATACGCAGTATTTT	CASGLGGTSGGLPTDTQYF
TRBD1	TRBV7-8	NA	TRBJ1-2	TGTGCCAGCAGCTTAGGACAGGGGCGGGGTAACTATGGCTACACCTTC	CASSLGQGRGNYGYTF
NA	TRBV6-2/TRBV6-3	NA	TRBJ2-7	TGTGCCAGCAGTTTATCCCAGTCCTACGAGCAGTACTTC	CASSLSQSYEQYF
TRBD2	TRBV7-9	once	TRBJ2-7	TGTGCCAGCAGCCCCGGTACTAGCGGGGCTCGGTACGAGCAGTACTTC	CASSPGTSGARYEQYF
NA	TRBV24-1	NA	TRBJ2-1	TGTGCCACCGGAGCGAGACAGGACAATGAGCAGTTCTTC	CATGARQDNEQFF
TRBD1	TRBV5-1	few	TRBJ1-1	TGCGCCAGCAGAACCGGACAGGCCCACACTGAAGCTTTCTTT	CASRTGQAHTEAFF
TRBD1	TRBV7-9	NA	TRBJ1-1	TGTGCCAGCAGCTCGGGACAGACGGCTGACACTGAAGCTTTCTTT	CASSSGQTADTEAFF
NA	TRBV3-1/TRBV3-2	NA	TRBJ2-1	TGTGCCAGCAGCCAAATGGTAGGGGCCTACAATGAGCAGTTCTTC	CASSQMVGAYNEQFF
TRBD1	TRBV10-3	NA	TRBJ1-5	TGTGCCACGGGACAGGGAAACAATCAGCCCCAGCATTTT	CATGQGNNQPQHF
NA	TRBV12-3/TRBV12-4	NA	TRBJ1-1	TGTGCCAGCAGTTTGCGGGGGAACACTGAAGCTTTCTTT	CASSLRGNTEAFF
TRBD1	TRBV5-1	few	TRBJ1-5	TGCGCCAGCAGCTTGGGACAGGGGGATCAGCCCCAGCATTTT	CASSLGQGDQPQHF
NA	TRBV5-1	NA	TRBJ2-6	TGCGCCAGCTCCACTCAGGCCGGGGCCAACGTCCTGACTTTC	CASSTQAGANVLTF
NA	TRBV6-5	NA	TRBJ2-7	TGTGCCAGCAGTTCCCGCTGGGGAGCCTACGAGCAGTACTTC	CASSSRWGAYEQYF
TRBD2	TRBV11-2	NA	TRBJ2-1	TGTGCCAGCAGCTTGACTAGCGGGGGGGCAAATGAGCAGTTCTTC	CASSLTSGGANEQFF